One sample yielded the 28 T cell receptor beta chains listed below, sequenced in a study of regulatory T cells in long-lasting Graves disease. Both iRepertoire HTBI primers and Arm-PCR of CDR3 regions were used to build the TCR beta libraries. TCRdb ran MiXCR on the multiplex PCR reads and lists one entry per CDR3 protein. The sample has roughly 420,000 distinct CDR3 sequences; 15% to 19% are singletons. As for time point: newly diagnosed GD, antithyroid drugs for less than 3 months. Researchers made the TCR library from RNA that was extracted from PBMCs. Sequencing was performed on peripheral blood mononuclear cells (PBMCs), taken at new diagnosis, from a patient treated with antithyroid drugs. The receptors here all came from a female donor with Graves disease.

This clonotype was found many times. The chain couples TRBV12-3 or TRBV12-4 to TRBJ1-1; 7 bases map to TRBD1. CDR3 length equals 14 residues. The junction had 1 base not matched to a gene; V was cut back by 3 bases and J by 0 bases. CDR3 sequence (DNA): TGTGCCAGCAGTTTCGGGACAGTGAACACTGAAGCTTTCTTT. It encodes CASSFGTVNTEAFF.

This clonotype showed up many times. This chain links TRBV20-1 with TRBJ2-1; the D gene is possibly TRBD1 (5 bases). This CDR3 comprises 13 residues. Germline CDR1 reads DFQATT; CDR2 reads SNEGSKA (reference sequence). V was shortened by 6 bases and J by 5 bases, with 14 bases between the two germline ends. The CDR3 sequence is CSAVHTGDNEQFF. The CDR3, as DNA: TGCAGTGCCGTCCATACAGGAGACAATGAGCAGTTCTTC.

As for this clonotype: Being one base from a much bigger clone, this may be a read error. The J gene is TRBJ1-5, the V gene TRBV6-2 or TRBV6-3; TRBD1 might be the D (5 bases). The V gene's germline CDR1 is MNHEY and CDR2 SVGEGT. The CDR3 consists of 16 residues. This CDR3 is CVSSEWGSTLNQPQHF. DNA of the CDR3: TGTGTCAGCAGTGAATGGGGCAGCACCCTCAATCAGCCCCAGCATTTT.

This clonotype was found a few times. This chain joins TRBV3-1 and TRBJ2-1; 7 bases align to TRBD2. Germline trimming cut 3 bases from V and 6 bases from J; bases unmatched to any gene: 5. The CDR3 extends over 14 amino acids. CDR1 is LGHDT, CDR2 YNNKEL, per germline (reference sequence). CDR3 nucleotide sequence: TGTGCCAGCAGCCAGCGGGAGCGGGGCAATGAGCAGTTCTTC. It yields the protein CASSQRERGNEQFF.

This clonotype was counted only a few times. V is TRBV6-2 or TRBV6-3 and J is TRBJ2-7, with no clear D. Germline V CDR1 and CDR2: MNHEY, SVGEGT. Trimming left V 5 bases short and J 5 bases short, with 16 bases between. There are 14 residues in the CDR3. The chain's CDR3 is CASSTAIRSNEQYF. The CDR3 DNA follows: TGTGCCAGCAGTACGGCGATTAGGTCCAACGAGCAGTACTTC.

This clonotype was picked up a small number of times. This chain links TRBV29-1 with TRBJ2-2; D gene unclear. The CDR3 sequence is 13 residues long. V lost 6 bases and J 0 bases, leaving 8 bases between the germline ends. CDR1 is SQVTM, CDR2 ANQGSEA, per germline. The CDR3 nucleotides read TGCAGCGTGCAGAGATCGAACACCGGGGAGCTGTTTTTT. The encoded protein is CSVQRSNTGELFF.

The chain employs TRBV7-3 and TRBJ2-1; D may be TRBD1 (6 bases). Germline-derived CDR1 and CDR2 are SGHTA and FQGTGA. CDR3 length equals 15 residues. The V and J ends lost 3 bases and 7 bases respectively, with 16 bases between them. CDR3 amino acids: CASSLGASSGNEQFF. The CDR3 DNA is TGTGCCAGCAGCTTGGGGGCTAGCTCAGGAAATGAGCAGTTCTTC.

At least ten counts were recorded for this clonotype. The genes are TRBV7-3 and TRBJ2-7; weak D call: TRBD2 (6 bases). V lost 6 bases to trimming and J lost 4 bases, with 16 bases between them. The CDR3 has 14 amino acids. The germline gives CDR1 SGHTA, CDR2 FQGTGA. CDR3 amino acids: CASSPQGGGYEQYF. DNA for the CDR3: TGTGCCAGCAGTCCCCAGGGTGGGGGGTACGAGCAGTACTTC.

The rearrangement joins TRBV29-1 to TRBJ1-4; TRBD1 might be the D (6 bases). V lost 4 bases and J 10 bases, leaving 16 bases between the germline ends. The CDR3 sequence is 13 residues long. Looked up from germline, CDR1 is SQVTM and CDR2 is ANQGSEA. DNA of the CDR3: TGCAGCGTTGGGAACAGGGTCTTTGGAAAACTGTTTTTT. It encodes CSVGNRVFGKLFF.

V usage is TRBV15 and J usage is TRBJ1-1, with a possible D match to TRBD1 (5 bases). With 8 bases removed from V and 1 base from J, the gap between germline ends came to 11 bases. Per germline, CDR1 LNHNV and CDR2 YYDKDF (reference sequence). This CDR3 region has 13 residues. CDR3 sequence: CATQIGGNTEAFF. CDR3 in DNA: TGTGCCACCCAGATCGGGGGGAACACTGAAGCTTTCTTT.

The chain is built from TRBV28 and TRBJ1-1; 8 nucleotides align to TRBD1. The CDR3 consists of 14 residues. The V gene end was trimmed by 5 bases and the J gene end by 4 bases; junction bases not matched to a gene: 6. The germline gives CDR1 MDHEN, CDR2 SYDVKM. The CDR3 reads CASSRRGPFTEAFF. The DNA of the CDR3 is TGTGCCAGCAGTCGCAGGGGGCCCTTCACTGAAGCTTTCTTT.

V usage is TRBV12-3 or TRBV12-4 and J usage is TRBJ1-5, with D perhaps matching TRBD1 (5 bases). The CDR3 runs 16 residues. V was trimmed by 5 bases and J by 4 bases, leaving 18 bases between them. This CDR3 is CASSTYPRAGNQPQHF. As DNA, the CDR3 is TGTGCCAGCAGTACTTACCCCAGGGCGGGAAATCAGCCCCAGCATTTT.

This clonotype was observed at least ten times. The DNA of the CDR3 is TGTGCCAGCAGCGATACGACAGGGGGCTACGAGCAGTACTTC. This translates into CASSDTTGGYEQYF. V gene TRBV9 combines with J gene TRBJ2-7; the match to TRBD1 covers 9 bases. V was pared by 3 bases and J by 3 bases, with 4 bases of the junction left unmatched. CDR1 and CDR2 (germline): SGDLS, YYNGEE. CDR3 length: 14 residues.

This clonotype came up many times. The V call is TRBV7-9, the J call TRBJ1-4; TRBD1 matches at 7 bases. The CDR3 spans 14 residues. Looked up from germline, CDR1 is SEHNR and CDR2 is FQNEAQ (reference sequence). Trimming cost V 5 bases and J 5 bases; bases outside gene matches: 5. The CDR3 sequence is CASSLQGSNEKLFF. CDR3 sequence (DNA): TGTGCCAGCAGCCTACAGGGGTCCAATGAAAAACTGTTTTTT.

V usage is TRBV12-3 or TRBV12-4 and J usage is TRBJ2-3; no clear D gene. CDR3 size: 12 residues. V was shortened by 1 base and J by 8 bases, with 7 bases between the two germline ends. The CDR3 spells CASSLGHGTQYF. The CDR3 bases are TGTGCCAGCAGTTTAGGGCATGGTACGCAGTATTTT.

CDR3 sequence: CASSQDRSSPLHF. The CDR3 nucleotides read TGTGCCAGCAGCCAAGATCGCAGCTCACCCCTCCACTTT. The rearrangement links TRBV4-2 to TRBJ1-6; no clear D gene. The length of the CDR3 is 13 residues. CDR1 and CDR2 (germline): LGHNA, YNFKEQ. V lost 0 bases and J 10 bases, leaving 7 bases between the germline ends.

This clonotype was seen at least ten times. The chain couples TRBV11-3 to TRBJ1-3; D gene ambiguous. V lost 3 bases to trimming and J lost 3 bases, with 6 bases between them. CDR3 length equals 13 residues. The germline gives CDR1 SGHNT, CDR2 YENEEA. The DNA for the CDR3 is TGTGCCAGCAGCTTTCTCGATGGAAACACCATATATTTT. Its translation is CASSFLDGNTIYF. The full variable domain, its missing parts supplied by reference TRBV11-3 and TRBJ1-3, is EAGVVQSPRYKIIEKKQPVAFWCNPISGHNTLYWYLQNLGQGPELLIRYENEEAVDDSQLPKDRFSAERLKGVDSTLKIQPAELGDSAVYLCASSFLDGNTIYFGEGSWLTVV.

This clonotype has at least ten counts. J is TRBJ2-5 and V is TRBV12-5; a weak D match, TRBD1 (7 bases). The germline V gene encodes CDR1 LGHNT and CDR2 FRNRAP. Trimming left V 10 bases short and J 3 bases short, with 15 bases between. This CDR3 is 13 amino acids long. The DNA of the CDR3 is TGTGCTACCAGGAGGGGGCTCGAAGAGACCCAGTACTTC. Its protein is CATRRGLEETQYF.

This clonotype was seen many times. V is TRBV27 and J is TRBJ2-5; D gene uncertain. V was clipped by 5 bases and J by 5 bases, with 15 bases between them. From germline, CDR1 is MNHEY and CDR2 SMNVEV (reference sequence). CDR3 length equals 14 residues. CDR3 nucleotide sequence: TGTGCCAGCAGTGCTACTCGGTTCGGGGAGACCCAGTACTTC. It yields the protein CASSATRFGETQYF.

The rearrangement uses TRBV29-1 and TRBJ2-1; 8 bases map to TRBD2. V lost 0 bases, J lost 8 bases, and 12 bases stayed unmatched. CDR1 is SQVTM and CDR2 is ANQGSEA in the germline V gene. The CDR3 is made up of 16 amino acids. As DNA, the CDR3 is TGCAGCGTTGAAGATCTGGGGCTAGCGGGTATCTATGAGCAGTTCTTC. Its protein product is CSVEDLGLAGIYEQFF.

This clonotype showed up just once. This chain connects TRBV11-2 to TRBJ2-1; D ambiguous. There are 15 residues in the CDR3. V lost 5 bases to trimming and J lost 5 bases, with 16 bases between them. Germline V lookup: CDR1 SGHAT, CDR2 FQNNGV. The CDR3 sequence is CASSPPGTLHNEQFF. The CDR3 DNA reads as TGTGCCAGCAGCCCTCCAGGAACTTTGCACAATGAGCAGTTCTTC.

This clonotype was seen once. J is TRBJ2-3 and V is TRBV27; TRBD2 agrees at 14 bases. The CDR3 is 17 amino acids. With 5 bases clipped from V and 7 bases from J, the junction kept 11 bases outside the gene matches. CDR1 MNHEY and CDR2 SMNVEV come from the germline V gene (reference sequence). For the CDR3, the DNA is TGTGCCAGCAGTGCCGGGACTAGCGGGAGTATTCCGTATACGCAGTATTTT. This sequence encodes CASSAGTSGSIPYTQYF.

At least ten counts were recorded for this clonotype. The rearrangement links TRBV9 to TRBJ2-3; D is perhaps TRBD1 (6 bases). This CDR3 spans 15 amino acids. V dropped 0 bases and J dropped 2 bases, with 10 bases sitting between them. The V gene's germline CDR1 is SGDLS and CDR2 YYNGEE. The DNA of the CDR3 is TGTGCCAGCAGCGTAGAAGGACAGCCCACAGATACGCAGTATTTT. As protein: CASSVEGQPTDTQYF. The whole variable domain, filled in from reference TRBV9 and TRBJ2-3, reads DSGVTQTPKHLITATGQRVTLRCSPRSGDLSVYWYQQSLDQGLQFLIQYYNGEERAKGNILERFSAQQFPDLHSELNLSSLELGDSALYFCASSVEGQPTDTQYFGPGTRLTVL.

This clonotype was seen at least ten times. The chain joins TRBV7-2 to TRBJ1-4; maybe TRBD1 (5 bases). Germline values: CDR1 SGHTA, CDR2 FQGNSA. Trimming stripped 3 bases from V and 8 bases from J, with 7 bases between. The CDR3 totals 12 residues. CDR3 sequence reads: CASSFREEKLFF. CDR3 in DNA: TGTGCCAGCAGCTTCAGGGAGGAAAAACTGTTTTTT.

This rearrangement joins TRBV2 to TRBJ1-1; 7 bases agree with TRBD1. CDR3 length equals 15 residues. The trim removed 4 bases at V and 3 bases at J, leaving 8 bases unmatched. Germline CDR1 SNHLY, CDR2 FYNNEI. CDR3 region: CASSVSAGGYTEAFF. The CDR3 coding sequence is TGTGCCAGCAGTGTGTCCGCAGGGGGGTACACTGAAGCTTTCTTT. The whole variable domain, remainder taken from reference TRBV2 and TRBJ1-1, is EPEVTQTPSHQVTQMGQEVILRCVPISNHLYFYWYRQILGQKVEFLVSFYNNEISEKSEIFDDQFSVERPDGSNFTLKIRSTKLEDSAMYFCASSVSAGGYTEAFFGQGTRLTVV.

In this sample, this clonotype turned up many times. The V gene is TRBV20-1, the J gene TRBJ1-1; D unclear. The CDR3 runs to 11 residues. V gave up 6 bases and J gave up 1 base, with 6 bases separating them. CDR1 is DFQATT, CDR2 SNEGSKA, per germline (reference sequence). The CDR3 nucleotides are TGCAGTGCCCCCTGGAACACTGAAGCTTTCTTT. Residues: CSAPWNTEAFF.

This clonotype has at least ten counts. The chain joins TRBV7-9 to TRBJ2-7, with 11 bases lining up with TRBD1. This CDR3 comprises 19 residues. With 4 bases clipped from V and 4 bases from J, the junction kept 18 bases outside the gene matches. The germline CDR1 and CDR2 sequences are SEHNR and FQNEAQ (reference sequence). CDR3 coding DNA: TGTGCCAGCAGCTCCCACAAAACCTTCCGGGACAGGGGGACGTACGAGCAGTACTTC. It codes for CASSSHKTFRDRGTYEQYF.

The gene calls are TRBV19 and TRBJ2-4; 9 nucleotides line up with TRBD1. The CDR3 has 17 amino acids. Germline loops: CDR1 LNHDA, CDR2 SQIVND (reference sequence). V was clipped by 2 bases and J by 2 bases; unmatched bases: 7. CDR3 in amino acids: CASSISGQGVPKNIQYF. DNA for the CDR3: TGTGCCAGTAGTATATCGGGACAGGGAGTGCCCAAAAACATTCAGTACTTC.